This record concerns one TCR beta chain sequence. Germline-derived CDR1 and CDR2 are MNHNY and SVGAGI (reference sequence). The CDR3 consists of 16 residues. V lost 8 bases and J 2 bases, leaving 16 bases between the germline ends. The sample comes from a study of control samples from healthy donors and cancer patients. Data came from immunoSEQ multiplex PCR; TCRdb stores just in-frame clones and leaves some out. Among 95,000 to 100,000 clones, 75% to 90% were seen once, and the ten largest hold about 8%. The V and J genes are TRBV6-6 and TRBJ1-6; D gene unclear. The receptor was derived from a man aged 25-45 years in good health. The sequenced sample was blood. The CDR3 loop reads CASSPPGVTYNSPLHF. CDR3 sequence (DNA): TGTGCCAGCTCCCCCCCCGGGGTCACCTATAATTCACCCCTCCACTTT.